The subject of this entry is one TCR beta chain. The antigen this receptor binds is unknown. No base quality values were provided; no much bigger clone lies one nucleotide off. Including the terminal cysteine and phenylalanine, the CDR3 comprises 15 residues. Just the 45-base CDR3 DNA is kept, in frame starting at base 1. Trimming costs V 1 base and J 4 bases, and their ends lie 13 bases apart. According to the germline V gene, CDR1 reads LGHNA and CDR2 reads YSLEER. TCRbeta CDR3 regions were amplified from genomic DNA by means of the immunoSEQ Assay, a bias-controlled multiplex PCR. In the authors' own workflow: The number of nucleated cells in each sample was estimated by amplification of reference gene primers within the assay. To quantify the absolute abundance of each unique TCRbeta CDR3 rearrangement, sequence reads were collapsed and filtered. Productive Simpson clonality was computed per sample as the square root of Simpson's diversity index over productive rearrangements. TCRdb carries this immuneACCESS record with in-frame sequences only. Its versions omit some clonotypes, under half of them owing to an unresolved V gene in the studies checked, with the rest unexplained. For V, J and clone size, that table is used; D and trimming come from the DNA. The sample profile shows about 230,000 clones; just over 85% of them were found once. The top ten hold about 9.9% of the sample.

In Seattle, one collaborating source enrolled patients while the infection was active and tracked those patients longitudinally over the course of disease. Whole blood was collected in K2EDTA tubes by collaborating institutions according to the institutions' own protocols. For TCRbeta analysis, collaborators shipped samples in one of three forms: frozen whole blood, isolated PBMCs, or DNA extracted from either of those sample types. The sample is drawn from a study of blood T cell repertoires in COVID-19 (dated by TCRdb to between 2020 and 2021). Regarding the research as a whole: The collaborator samples originated in the United States, Italy and Spain and spanned the acute and convalescent phases of COVID-19. Sample metadata almost always included a de-identified subject ID, COVID-19 status, age in years and sex. Subjects who had been exposed to COVID-19, were actively infected with it, or had recovered from it provided the deeply sampled blood TCRbeta repertoires that made up the dataset. The material from the prospective study consisted of cDNA or gDNA derived from T cells, B-cell-depleted T cells, or PBMCs. A freely available public database, intended as a resource for researchers studying the immune response to SARS-CoV-2, is where the repertoires were released. Where available, HLA class I and class II types were taken from metadata supplied by the sample provider and were not determined by assay-based typing. Samples came from the ongoing ImmuneRACE study (first 160 participants) plus 1,254 subjects from 6 global collaborators. Beyond this particular receptor, the publication reports: How much clinical and demographic metadata was included differed by source and by participant, and the metadata was provided uncurated.

The source material was peripheral blood. The sequence is built from TRBV4-3 and TRBJ1-2, with a weak D call of TRBD1 (6 bases match). This clonotype originated in a man in his fifties with COVID-19, enrolled during active disease. The bases read TGCGCCAGCAGCCAAGTGGGGGGGGCGTCCTATGGCTACACCTTC. Its protein is CASSQVGGASYGYTF.